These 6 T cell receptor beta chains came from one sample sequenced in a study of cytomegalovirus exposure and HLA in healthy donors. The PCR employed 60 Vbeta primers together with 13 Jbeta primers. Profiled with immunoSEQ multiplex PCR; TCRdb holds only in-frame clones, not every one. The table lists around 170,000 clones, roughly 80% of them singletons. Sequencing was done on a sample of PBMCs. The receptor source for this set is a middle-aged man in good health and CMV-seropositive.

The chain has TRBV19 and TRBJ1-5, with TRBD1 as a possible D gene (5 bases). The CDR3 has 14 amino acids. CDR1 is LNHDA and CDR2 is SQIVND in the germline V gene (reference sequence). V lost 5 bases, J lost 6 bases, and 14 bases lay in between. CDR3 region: CASSRGTQGQPQHF. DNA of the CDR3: TGTGCCAGTAGTCGGGGGACCCAGGGTCAGCCCCAGCATTTT.

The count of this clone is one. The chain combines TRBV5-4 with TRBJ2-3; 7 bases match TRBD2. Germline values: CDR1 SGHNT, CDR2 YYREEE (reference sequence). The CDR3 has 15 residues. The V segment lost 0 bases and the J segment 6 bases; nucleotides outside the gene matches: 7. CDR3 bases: TGTGCCAGCAGCTTGGATGCGGGGGTGGGGGATACGCAGTATTTT. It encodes CASSLDAGVGDTQYF.

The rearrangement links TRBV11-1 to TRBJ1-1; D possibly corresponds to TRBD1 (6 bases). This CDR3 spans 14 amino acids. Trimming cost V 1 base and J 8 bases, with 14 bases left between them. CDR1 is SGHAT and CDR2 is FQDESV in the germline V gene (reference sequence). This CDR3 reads CASSLVLRTAEAFF. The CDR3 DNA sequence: TGTGCCAGCAGCTTAGTCCTAAGGACAGCAGAAGCTTTCTTT.

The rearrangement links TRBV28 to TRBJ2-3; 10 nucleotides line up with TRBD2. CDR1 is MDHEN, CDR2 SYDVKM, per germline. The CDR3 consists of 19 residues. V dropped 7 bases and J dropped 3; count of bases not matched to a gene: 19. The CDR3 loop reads CASKEGSGGADLGTDTQYF. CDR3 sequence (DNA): TGTGCCAGCAAAGAGGGGAGCGGGGGGGCCGATCTCGGAACAGATACGCAGTATTTT. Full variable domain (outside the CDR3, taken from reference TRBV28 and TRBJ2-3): DVKVTQSSRYLVKRTGEKVFLECVQDMDHENMFWYRQDPGLGLRLIYFSYDVKMKEKGDIPEGYSVSREKKERFSLILESASTNQTSMYLCASKEGSGGADLGTDTQYFGPGTRLTVL.

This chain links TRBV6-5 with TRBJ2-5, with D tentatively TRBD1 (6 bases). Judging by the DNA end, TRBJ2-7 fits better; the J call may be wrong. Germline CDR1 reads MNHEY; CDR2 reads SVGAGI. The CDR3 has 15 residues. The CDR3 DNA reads TGTGCCAGCAGTTACTCGGAGACAGGATCCTACGAGCAGTACTTC. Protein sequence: CASSYSETGSYEQYF.

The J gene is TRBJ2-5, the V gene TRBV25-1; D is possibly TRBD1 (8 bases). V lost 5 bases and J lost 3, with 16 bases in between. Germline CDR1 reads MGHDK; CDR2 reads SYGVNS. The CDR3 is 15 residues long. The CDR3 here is CASSLQGGGKETQYF. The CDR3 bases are TGTGCCAGCAGTTTACAGGGGGGGGGAAAAGAGACCCAGTACTTC.